A single sample gave rise to the 28 T cell receptor beta chains below, sequenced in a study of T cells in Graves' hyperthyroidism and ophthalmopathy (dated by TCRdb to between 2018 and 2020). Library preparation employed multiplex PCR. The data were produced on an Illumina HiSeq 2000. Amplification of TCR beta CDR3 regions was carried out from RNA transcripts. A first-round RT-PCR of the TCR CDR3 used the HTBI primer set with the Qiagen OneStep RT-PCR kit. TCRdb ran its own pipeline on the public reads, namely fastp trimming at Q25 and MiXCR clone calling, and kept in-frame beta chains. Records with the same CDR3 protein are collapsed into one entry carrying the most frequent genes and DNA. The sample includes some 440,000 distinct CDR3 sequences, with 15% to 17% observed a single time. Approximately 14% of the sample lies in the top ten. The sequenced material came from blood. These receptors were obtained from a woman in her late teens or twenties with Graves' hyperthyroidism.

Turning to this clonotype: A junction boundary mismatches the germline segment, possibly from a read error. The rearrangement uses TRBV19 and TRBJ2-2; D may be TRBD1 (6 bases). Germline V gene data show CDR1 as LNHDA and CDR2 as SQIVND (reference sequence). The CDR3 contains 16 residues. CDR3 coding DNA: TGTGCTAGTAAAAATCTCCGGACAGCGGTAACCGGGGAGCTGTTTTTT. Translated, it gives CASKNLRTAVTGELFF.

This clonotype was seen repeatedly, ten times or more. The chain has TRBV2 and TRBJ2-3; D is uncertain. V shed 4 bases and J shed 5 bases, with 22 bases lying between them. Germline CDR1 and CDR2: SNHLY and FYNNEI. The CDR3 runs 17 residues. The CDR3 bases are TGTGCCAGCAGTGTGAGTCGCTGGGCAGGCCCCGGAGATACGCAGTATTTT. Its protein product is CASSVSRWAGPGDTQYF.

This clonotype was seen many times. The chain recombines TRBV4-1 with TRBJ1-6; D remains ambiguous. Between the trimmed V and J ends, which lost 1 base and 11 bases, there was a span of 9 bases. Looked up from germline, CDR1 is MGHRA and CDR2 is YSYEKL. The CDR3 is 13 amino acids. The CDR3, as DNA: TGCGCCAGCAGCCAAGGGGTGGGCCCACCCCTCCACTTT. This codes for CASSQGVGPPLHF.

This clonotype has ten or more counts. The genes are TRBV7-3 and TRBJ2-1; 7 nucleotides line up with TRBD2. The germline CDR1 and CDR2 sequences are SGHTA and FQGTGA. The CDR3 consists of 16 residues. V lost 5 bases and J lost 3; bases outside the gene matches: 10. The CDR3 protein is CASSLNAGVGYNEQFF. CDR3 coding DNA: TGTGCCAGCAGCCTCAACGCGGGAGTGGGCTACAATGAGCAGTTCTTC.

The sample holds many counts of this clonotype. The gene calls are TRBV28 and TRBJ1-5; D is undetermined. The germline V gene encodes CDR1 MDHEN and CDR2 SYDVKM. V gave up 9 bases and J gave up 0 bases, with 9 bases separating them. This CDR3 contains 13 residues. The DNA for the CDR3 is TGTGCCAGTCAGGTCTATAGCAATCAGCCCCAGCATTTT. It specifies CASQVYSNQPQHF.

This chain joins TRBV13 and TRBJ2-5, with no clear D. Germline CDR1 is PRHDT and CDR2 is FYEKMQ (reference sequence). CDR3 length: 14 amino acids. Trimming removed 5 bases from V and 3 bases from J, with 13 bases in between. CDR3 nucleotides: TGTGCCAGCAGCCCTTCAGACAAGAAAGAGACCCAGTACTTC. It codes for CASSPSDKKETQYF.

With respect to this clonotype: The germline gene is not matched at one end of the junction; a read error may be the cause. The chain couples TRBV4-2 to TRBJ2-5; D is perhaps TRBD1 (5 bases). This CDR3 has 12 residues. Germline V gives CDR1 LGHNA, CDR2 YNFKEQ. The CDR3 DNA is TGTGCCAGCAGCCAAGAAGATTACAGGCTCGACTTC. Translating gives CASSQEDYRLDF.

The chain uses TRBV5-1 and TRBJ2-7, with D possibly matching TRBD1 (5 bases). The CDR3 loop spans 19 amino acids. The germline V and J ends were trimmed by 0 bases and 2 bases, with 24 bases remaining between them. Germline lookup yields CDR1 SGHRS and CDR2 YFSETQ. Here the CDR3 reads CASSLVPTGPKRGTYEQYF. The CDR3 DNA follows: TGCGCCAGCAGCTTGGTACCCACCGGGCCCAAAAGGGGCACCTACGAGCAGTACTTC.

This clonotype was recorded at least ten times. The genes are TRBV5-1 and TRBJ1-1; possible D gene TRBD1, 6 bases. The CDR3 loop spans 16 amino acids. From germline, CDR1 is SGHRS and CDR2 YFSETQ. Trimming pared 2 bases from V and 4 bases from J, leaving 18 bases between. This CDR3 is CASSFSGGRLGTEAFF. The CDR3 region has the DNA TGCGCCAGCAGCTTTTCGGGGGGCAGATTGGGCACTGAAGCTTTCTTT.

This clonotype has at least ten counts. CDR3 region: CASSSGLAEITDTQYF. The DNA of the CDR3 is TGTGCCAGCAGCTCGGGACTAGCGGAGATCACAGATACGCAGTATTTT. J is TRBJ2-3 and V is TRBV5-6; TRBD2 matches at 11 bases. V shed 3 bases and J 2 bases; nucleotides not matched to a gene: 5. CDR1 and CDR2 (germline): SGHDT, YYEEEE. CDR3 length: 16 amino acids.

This clonotype was observed many times. This chain joins TRBV12-3 or TRBV12-4 and TRBJ2-2, with TRBD2 matching over 11 bases. The J segment lost 4 bases and the V segment lost 1 base, leaving 2 bases of the junction unmatched. The CDR3 covers 16 residues. This CDR3 is CASSLGLAGPTGELFF. DNA for the CDR3: TGTGCCAGCAGTTTAGGACTAGCGGGGCCCACCGGGGAGCTGTTTTTT.

The rearrangement joins TRBV6-1 to TRBJ2-2, with D perhaps being TRBD1 or TRBD2 (5 bases each). There are 15 residues in the CDR3. V shed 5 bases and J shed 1 base, with 11 bases lying between them. Germline V gene sequence: CDR1 MNHNS, CDR2 SASEGT. The CDR3 bases are TGTGCCAGCAGTTTTGGGACCCTGAACACCGGGGAGCTGTTTTTT. The encoded protein is CASSFGTLNTGELFF.

This clonotype was counted at least ten times. The CDR3 DNA sequence: TGTGCCAGCAGCCACAGGACTAGCGGGAGGACCGGGGAGCTGTTTTTT. This gives the protein CASSHRTSGRTGELFF. This chain joins TRBV11-1 and TRBJ2-2; 14 bases align to TRBD2. Germline V gives CDR1 SGHAT, CDR2 FQDESV (reference sequence). The CDR3 loop spans 16 amino acids. J lost 5 bases, V lost 5 bases, and 4 bases had no gene match.

DNA for the CDR3: TGTGCCAGCAGCTTAGGAGGGGGTTATAGCAATCAGCCCCAGCATTTT. It specifies CASSLGGGYSNQPQHF. This chain uses TRBV7-2 with TRBJ1-5, with D possibly TRBD1 on 6 matching bases. CDR3 length: 16 amino acids. From germline, CDR1 is SGHTA and CDR2 FQGNSA. With 1 base removed from V and 0 bases from J, the gap between germline ends came to 10 bases. Using reference TRBV7-2 and TRBJ1-5 for the parts outside the CDR3, the full variable domain is GAGVSQSPSNKVTEKGKDVELRCDPISGHTALYWYRQSLGQGLEFLIYFQGNSAPDKSGLPSDRFSAERTGGSVSTLTIQRTQQEDSAVYLCASSLGGGYSNQPQHFGDGTRLSIL.

This sequence joins TRBV29-1 and TRBJ1-3; possible D gene TRBD1, 5 bases. Trimming took 7 bases from V and 15 from J, leaving 22 bases between them. CDR1 is SQVTM, CDR2 ANQGSEA, per germline. The CDR3 is 12 amino acids. CDR3 DNA sequence: TGCAGCGCACGAACATCGGGACTAGCGAAATATTTT. Translated: CSARTSGLAKYF.

Comment on this clonotype: At one boundary the junction diverges from the germline segment, which might be a read error. The chain employs TRBV11-2 and TRBJ2-1, with TRBD2 identical over 10 bases. From germline, CDR1 is SGHAT and CDR2 FQNNGV. The CDR3 is made up of 16 amino acids. CDR3 residues: CASSSIQSGGAGEQLF. CDR3 bases: TGTGCCAGCAGCTCGATTCAAAGCGGGGGGGCCGGGGAGCAGCTCTTC.

This clonotype appeared many times. CDR3 coding DNA: TGTGCCAGCAGCTCATTAGGGTTAAAGGGGGGAGAGCAGTTCTTC. Its protein product is CASSSLGLKGGEQFF. The chain links TRBV7-2 to TRBJ2-1; TRBD1 or TRBD2 may be the D gene (6 bases each). Germline lookup yields CDR1 SGHTA and CDR2 FQGNSA. Between the trimmed V and J ends, which lost 4 bases and 10 bases, there was a span of 20 bases. The CDR3 runs to 15 residues.

This clonotype was seen ten or more times. A clone one base away is much larger, so this may be a read error. This chain links TRBV3-1 with TRBJ2-3; 9 positions match TRBD2. The CDR3 is 14 residues long. Germline V CDR1 and CDR2: LGHDT, YNNKEL (reference sequence). The junction had 7 bases not matched to a gene; V was cut back by 7 bases and J by 5 bases. The CDR3: CASNKGLAGDTQYF. Written as DNA, the CDR3 is TGTGCCAGCAACAAGGGACTAGCAGGAGATACGCAGTATTTT.

The rearrangement links TRBV4-1 to TRBJ2-1; D may be TRBD2 (5 bases). This CDR3 region has 12 residues. Trimming shortened V by 4 bases and J by 13 bases, and 14 bases separated the two germline ends. The germline CDR1 and CDR2 sequences are MGHRA and YSYEKL. The CDR3 bases are TGCGCCAGCAGCCTCCCTAGCCCGGGCCAGTTCTTC. It is translated as CASSLPSPGQFF.

V gene TRBV12-3 or TRBV12-4 combines with J gene TRBJ2-6, with unresolved D. Trimming removed 4 bases from V and 0 bases from J, with 16 bases in between. This CDR3 has 18 residues. CDR3 residues: CASSSDRPQASGANVLTF. The DNA of the CDR3 is TGTGCCAGCAGTTCCGACCGGCCCCAGGCCTCTGGGGCCAACGTCCTGACTTTC.

Many counts were recorded for this clonotype. CDR3 protein: CASSLVRGADTDTQYF. CDR3 DNA: TGTGCCAGCAGTTTGGTAAGGGGGGCTGACACAGATACGCAGTATTTT. V and J are TRBV12-3 or TRBV12-4 and TRBJ2-3, with D perhaps matching TRBD1 or TRBD2 (6 bases each). The length of the CDR3 is 16 residues. The V gene lost 3 bases and the J gene lost 2 bases, with 15 bases spanning the gap.

A remark on this clonotype: A much larger clone differs by one base, so this may be a read error. The CDR3 DNA reads TGTGCCAGCAGCTTCTGTCTGGACAATTATCAGCCCCAGCATTTT. Its protein product is CASSFCLDNYQPQHF. J is TRBJ1-5 and V is TRBV5-5; D perhaps matches TRBD1 (5 bases). In germline, CDR1 is SGHKS, CDR2 YYEKEE (reference sequence). Trimming stripped 2 bases from V and 5 bases from J, with 14 bases between. The CDR3 length is 15 residues. Full variable domain (missing parts from reference TRBV5-5 and TRBJ1-5): DAGVTQSPTHLIKTRGQQVTLRCSPISGHKSVSWYQQVLGQGPQFIFQYYEKEERGRGNFPDRFSARQFPNYSSELNVNALLLGDSALYLCASSFCLDNYQPQHFGDGTRLSIL.

At least ten counts were recorded for this clonotype. The V and J genes are TRBV27 and TRBJ2-3; perhaps TRBD1 as D (5 bases). CDR3 length: 15 residues. Germline values: CDR1 MNHEY, CDR2 SMNVEV (reference sequence). V was clipped by 6 bases and J by 3 bases, with 16 bases between them. This CDR3 reads CASRGTRQGTDTQYF. CDR3 sequence (DNA): TGTGCCAGCAGGGGCACCCGGCAGGGTACAGATACGCAGTATTTT.

This clonotype was seen many times. The gene calls are TRBV3-1 and TRBJ2-2; D is possibly TRBD2 (6 bases). The germline V gene encodes CDR1 LGHDT and CDR2 YNNKEL (reference sequence). Trimming left V 4 bases short and J 0 bases short, with 9 bases between. The CDR3 spans 15 residues. For the CDR3, the DNA is TGTGCCAGCAGCCTCAGCGGGTCGAACACCGGGGAGCTGTTTTTT. It yields the protein CASSLSGSNTGELFF.

The rearrangement uses TRBV4-1 and TRBJ1-4; maybe TRBD1 (5 bases). Trimming took 3 bases from V and 3 from J, leaving 11 bases between them. The CDR3 extends over 15 amino acids. Germline lookup yields CDR1 MGHRA and CDR2 YSYEKL. The CDR3 loop is CASSQVGGANEKLFF. The CDR3 DNA follows: TGCGCCAGCAGCCAGGTGGGGGGGGCTAATGAAAAACTGTTTTTT.

This clonotype was counted at least ten times. The chain carries TRBV3-1 and TRBJ2-1, with a tentative D call TRBD2 (6 bases). V was pared by 4 bases and J by 6 bases, with 13 bases between. The CDR3 is 14 amino acids. Germline V gene sequence: CDR1 LGHDT, CDR2 YNNKEL (reference sequence). CDR3 region: CASSPTPGVNEQFF. The CDR3 nucleotides read TGTGCCAGCAGCCCTACCCCGGGGGTCAATGAGCAGTTCTTC.

This clonotype was detected a few times. The chain joins TRBV29-1 to TRBJ1-1, with unresolved D. The CDR3 is 12 amino acids. Trimming shortened V by 4 bases and J by 0 bases, and 6 bases separated the two germline ends. Germline lookup yields CDR1 SQVTM and CDR2 ANQGSEA. CDR3 amino acids: CSVGRLNTEAFF. For the CDR3, the DNA is TGCAGCGTTGGTAGGCTGAACACTGAAGCTTTCTTT.

CDR3 nucleotides: TGTGCCAGCAGTGAGGGACAGGGGGCCCGAGAGACCCAGTACTTC. Its protein product is CASSEGQGARETQYF. V gene TRBV25-1 combines with J gene TRBJ2-5; 12 nucleotides align to TRBD1. The CDR3 contains 15 residues. Germline V gives CDR1 MGHDK, CDR2 SYGVNS. With V trimmed by 3 bases and J by 4 bases, 3 bases remained unmatched.